These T cell receptor beta chains were read from a single sample in a study of shared T cell receptors in the human thymus. Clones were read by immunoSEQ multiplex PCR, and TCRdb kept only the in-frame ones, dropping some. In the table there are some 720,000 clones, roughly 90% of which are singletons. Separately, the same data were catalogued under a study of human thymus T cells.

The sample was thymocytes. The receptors were sampled from a boy in the first two years of life with a congenital heart defect. CDR3s leave out the opening cysteine and the closing phenylalanine or tryptophan.

V: TRBV5-1; CDR3: ASSLAGTTSSGNTIY
V: TRBV2; CDR3: ASSEPSGRVHEQF
V: TRBV2; CDR3: ASSPGTIEETQY
V: TRBV7-2; CDR3: ASSPNGQAGDYEQY
V: TRBV27; CDR3: ASSPPGVEREYKNEQF
V: TRBV7-2; CDR3: ASSLSWLAVQETQY
V: TRBV5-1; CDR3: ASSLPLRGTDTQY
V: TRBV2; CDR3: ASSEARERESSYEQY
V: TRBV4-2; CDR3: ASSQLAGEQF
V: TRBV18; CDR3: ASSLYRGFSGNTIY
V: TRBV29-1; CDR3: SVLQGEGNTIY
V: TRBV7-9; CDR3: ASSLEAGGYEQY
V: TRBV7-7; CDR3: ASSLEASGTARTQY
V: TRBV4-1; CDR3: ASSQVTSGRETQY
V: TRBV5-1; CDR3: ASSFGDREAFGYT
V: TRBV19; CDR3: ASSIDPQGPARSQPQH
V: TRBV7-8; CDR3: ASRTPGETQY
V: TRBV19; CDR3: ASSISAQGNGPNYGYT
V: TRBV15; CDR3: ATSRERGRDETQY
V: TRBV4-2; CDR3: ASSQPPRRLATPLYNEQF
V: TRBV13; CDR3: ASSPNSGRANTGELF
V: TRBV19; CDR3: ASSIGEGYEQY
V: TRBV28; CDR3: ASTRTVGWDTQY
V: TRBV7-8; CDR3: ASSSGTGVGYEQY
V: TRBV20-1; CDR3: SARRVAEAF
V: TRBV6-5; CDR3: ASSLYQGRAYGYT
V: TRBV12-5; CDR3: ASGLCSLGTSGMECEQF